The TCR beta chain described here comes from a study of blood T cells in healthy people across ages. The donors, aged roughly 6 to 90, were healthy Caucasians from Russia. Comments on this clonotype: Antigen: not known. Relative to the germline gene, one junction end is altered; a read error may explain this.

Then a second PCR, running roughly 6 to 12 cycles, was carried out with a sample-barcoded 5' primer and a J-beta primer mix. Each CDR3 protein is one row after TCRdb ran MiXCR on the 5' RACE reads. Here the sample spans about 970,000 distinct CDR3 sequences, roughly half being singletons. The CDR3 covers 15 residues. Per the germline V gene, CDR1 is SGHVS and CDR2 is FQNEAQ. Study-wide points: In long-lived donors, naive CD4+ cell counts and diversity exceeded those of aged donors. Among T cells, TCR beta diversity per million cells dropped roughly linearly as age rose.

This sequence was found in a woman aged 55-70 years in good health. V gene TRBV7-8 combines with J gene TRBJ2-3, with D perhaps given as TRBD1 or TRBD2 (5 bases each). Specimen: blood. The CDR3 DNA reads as TGTGCCAGCAGCTTCGGGGAACAGTCCACAGGTACGCAGTATTTT. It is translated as CASSFGEQSTGTQYF.